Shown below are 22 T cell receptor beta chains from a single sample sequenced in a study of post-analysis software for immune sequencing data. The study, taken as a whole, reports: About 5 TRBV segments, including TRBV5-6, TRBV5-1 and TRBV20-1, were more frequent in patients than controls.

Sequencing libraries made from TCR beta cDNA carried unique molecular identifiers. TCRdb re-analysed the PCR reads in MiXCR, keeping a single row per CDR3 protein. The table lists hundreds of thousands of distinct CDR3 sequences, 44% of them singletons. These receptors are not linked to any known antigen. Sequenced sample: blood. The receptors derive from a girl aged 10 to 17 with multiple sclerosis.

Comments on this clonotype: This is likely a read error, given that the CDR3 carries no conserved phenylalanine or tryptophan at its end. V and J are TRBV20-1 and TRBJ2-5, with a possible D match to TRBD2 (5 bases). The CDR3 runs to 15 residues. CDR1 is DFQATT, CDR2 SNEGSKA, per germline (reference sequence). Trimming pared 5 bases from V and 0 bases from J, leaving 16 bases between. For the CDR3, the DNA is TGCAGTGCTTCACTAGGCTACGAGGACCAAGAGACCCAGTACTGC. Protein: CSASLGYEDQETQYC.

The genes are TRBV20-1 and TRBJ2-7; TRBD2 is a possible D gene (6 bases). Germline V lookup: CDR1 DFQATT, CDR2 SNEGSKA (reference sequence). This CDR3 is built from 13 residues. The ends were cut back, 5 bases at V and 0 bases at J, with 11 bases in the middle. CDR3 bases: TGCAGTGCTTGGGACTTAAACTCCTACGAGCAGTACTTC. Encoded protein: CSAWDLNSYEQYF.

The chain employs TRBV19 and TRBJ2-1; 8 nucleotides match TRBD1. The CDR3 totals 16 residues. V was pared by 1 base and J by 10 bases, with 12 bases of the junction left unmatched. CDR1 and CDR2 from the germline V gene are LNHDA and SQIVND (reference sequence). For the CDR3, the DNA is TGTGCCAGTAGTATAGCACGCAGGGGGCTAAGCAGAGAGCAGTTCTTC. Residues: CASSIARRGLSREQFF.

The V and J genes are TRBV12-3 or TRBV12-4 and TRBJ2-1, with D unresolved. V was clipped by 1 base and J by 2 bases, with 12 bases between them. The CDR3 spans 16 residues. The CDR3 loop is CASSLVGRNTYNEQFF. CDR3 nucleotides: TGTGCCAGCAGTTTAGTGGGAAGGAATACCTACAATGAGCAGTTCTTC.

CDR3 coding DNA: TGTGCCAGCAGCTGGGCCGGGAACACTGAAGCTTTCTTT. This gives the protein CASSWAGNTEAFF. The chain combines TRBV5-6 with TRBJ1-1; D is uncertain. V was trimmed by 3 bases and J by 1 base, leaving 7 bases between them. Germline CDR1 is SGHDT and CDR2 is YYEEEE. CDR3 length: 13 residues. Variable domain in full (rest from reference TRBV5-6 and TRBJ1-1): DAGVTQSPTHLIKTRGQQVTLRCSPKSGHDTVSWYQQALGQGPQFIFQYYEEEERQRGNFPDRFSGHQFPNYSSELNVNALLLGDSALYLCASSWAGNTEAFFGQGTRLTVV.

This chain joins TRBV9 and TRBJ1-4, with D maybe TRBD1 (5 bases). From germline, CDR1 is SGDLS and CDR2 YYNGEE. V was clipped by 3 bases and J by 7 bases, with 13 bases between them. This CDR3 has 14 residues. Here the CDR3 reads CASSEDEGTEKLFF. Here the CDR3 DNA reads TGTGCCAGCAGCGAGGACGAGGGGACTGAAAAACTGTTTTTT.

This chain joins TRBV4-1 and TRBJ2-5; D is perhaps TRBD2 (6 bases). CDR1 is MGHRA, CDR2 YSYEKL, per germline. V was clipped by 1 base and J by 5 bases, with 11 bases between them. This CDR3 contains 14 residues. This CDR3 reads CASSQGGEVETQYF. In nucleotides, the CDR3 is TGCGCCAGCAGCCAAGGGGGGGAGGTGGAGACCCAGTACTTC.

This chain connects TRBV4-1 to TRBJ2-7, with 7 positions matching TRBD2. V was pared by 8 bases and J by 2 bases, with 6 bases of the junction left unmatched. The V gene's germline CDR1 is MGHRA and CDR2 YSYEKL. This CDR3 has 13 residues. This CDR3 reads CASQGGGTYEQYF. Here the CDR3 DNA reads TGCGCCAGCCAGGGCGGGGGAACCTACGAGCAGTACTTC.

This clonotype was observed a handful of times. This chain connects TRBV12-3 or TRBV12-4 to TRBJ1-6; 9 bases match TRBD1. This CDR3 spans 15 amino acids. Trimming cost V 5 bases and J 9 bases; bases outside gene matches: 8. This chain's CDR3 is CASSLQGQGGSPLHF. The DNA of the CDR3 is TGTGCCAGCAGTCTTCAGGGACAGGGCGGTTCACCCCTCCACTTT.

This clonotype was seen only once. Written as DNA, the CDR3 is TGTGCCAGCAGTTTAAGGGGAGCACCCCTCCACTTT. This sequence encodes CASSLRGAPLHF. V is TRBV12-3 or TRBV12-4 and J is TRBJ1-6; TRBD1 is a possible D gene (5 bases). The CDR3 has 12 residues. V was shortened by 2 bases and J by 11 bases, with 7 bases between the two germline ends.

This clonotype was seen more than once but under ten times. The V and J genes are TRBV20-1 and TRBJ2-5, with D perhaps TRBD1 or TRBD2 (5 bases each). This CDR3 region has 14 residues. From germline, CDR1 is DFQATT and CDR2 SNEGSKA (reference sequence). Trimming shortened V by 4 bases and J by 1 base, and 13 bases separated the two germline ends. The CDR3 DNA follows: TGCAGTGCTACCGACCGGGACGCCCAAGAGACCCAGTACTTC. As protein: CSATDRDAQETQYF.

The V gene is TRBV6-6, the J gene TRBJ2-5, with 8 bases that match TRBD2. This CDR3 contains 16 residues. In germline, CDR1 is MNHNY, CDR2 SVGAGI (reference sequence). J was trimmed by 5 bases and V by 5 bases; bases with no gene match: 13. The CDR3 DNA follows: TGTGCCAGCAGTCCTCAGCGGGAGAAGGATATGGAGACCCAGTACTTC. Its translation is CASSPQREKDMETQYF.

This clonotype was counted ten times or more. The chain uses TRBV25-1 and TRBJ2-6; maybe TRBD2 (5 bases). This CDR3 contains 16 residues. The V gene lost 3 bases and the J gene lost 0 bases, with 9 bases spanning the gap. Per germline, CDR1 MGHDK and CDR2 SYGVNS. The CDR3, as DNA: TGTGCCAGCAGTGAGGGAGCTAGCTCTGGGGCCAACGTCCTGACTTTC. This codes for CASSEGASSGANVLTF. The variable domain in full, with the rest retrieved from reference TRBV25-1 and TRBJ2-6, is EADIYQTPRYLVIGTGKKITLECSQTMGHDKMYWYQQDPGMELHLIHYSYGVNSTEKGDLSSESTVSRIRTEHFPLTLESARPSHTSQYLCASSEGASSGANVLTFGAGSRLTVL.

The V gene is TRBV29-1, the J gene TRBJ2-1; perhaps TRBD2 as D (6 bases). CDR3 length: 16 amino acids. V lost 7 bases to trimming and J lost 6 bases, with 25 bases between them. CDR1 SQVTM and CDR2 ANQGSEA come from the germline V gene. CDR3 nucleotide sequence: TGCAGCGCTTGGGGGGAGTCGCAGGAGGGGATCAATGAGCAGTTCTTC. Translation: CSAWGESQEGINEQFF.

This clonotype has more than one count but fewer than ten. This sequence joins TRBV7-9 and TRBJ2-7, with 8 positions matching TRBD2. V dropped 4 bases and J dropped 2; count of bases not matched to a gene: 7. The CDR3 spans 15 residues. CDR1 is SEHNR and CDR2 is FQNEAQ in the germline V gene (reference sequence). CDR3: CASSSGGGFTYEQYF. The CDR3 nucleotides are TGTGCCAGCAGCTCGGGGGGGGGTTTCACCTACGAGCAGTACTTC. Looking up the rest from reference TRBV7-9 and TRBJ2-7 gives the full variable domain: DTGVSQNPRHKITKRGQNVTFRCDPISEHNRLYWYRQTLGQGPEFLTYFQNEAQLEKSRLLSDRFSAERPKGSFSTLEIQRTEQGDSAMYLCASSSGGGFTYEQYFGPGTRLTVT.

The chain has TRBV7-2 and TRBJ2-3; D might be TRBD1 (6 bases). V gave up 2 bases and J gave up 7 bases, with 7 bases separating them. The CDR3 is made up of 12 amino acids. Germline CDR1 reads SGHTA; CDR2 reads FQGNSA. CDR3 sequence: CASSLQGYTQYF. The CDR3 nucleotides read TGTGCCAGCAGCTTACAGGGGTATACGCAGTATTTT.

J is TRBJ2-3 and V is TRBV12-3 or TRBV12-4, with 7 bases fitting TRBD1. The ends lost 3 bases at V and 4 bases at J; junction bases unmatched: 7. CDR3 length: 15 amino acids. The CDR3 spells CASSLAQGVADTQYF. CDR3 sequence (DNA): TGTGCCAGCAGTTTGGCCCAGGGGGTGGCAGATACGCAGTATTTT.

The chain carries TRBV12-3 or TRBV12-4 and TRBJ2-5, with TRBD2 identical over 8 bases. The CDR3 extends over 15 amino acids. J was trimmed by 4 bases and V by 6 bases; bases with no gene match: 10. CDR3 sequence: CASSLSGALRETQYF. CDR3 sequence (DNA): TGTGCCAGCAGCCTTAGCGGGGCCTTGAGAGAGACCCAGTACTTC.

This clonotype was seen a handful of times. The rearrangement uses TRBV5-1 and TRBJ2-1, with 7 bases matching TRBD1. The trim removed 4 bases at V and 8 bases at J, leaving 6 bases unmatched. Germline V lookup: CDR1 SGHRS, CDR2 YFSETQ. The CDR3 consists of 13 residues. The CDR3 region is CASSLTGTDEQFF. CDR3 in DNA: TGCGCCAGCAGCCTTACCGGGACAGATGAGCAGTTCTTC. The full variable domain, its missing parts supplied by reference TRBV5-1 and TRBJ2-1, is KAGVTQTPRYLIKTRGQQVTLSCSPISGHRSVSWYQQTPGQGLQFLFEYFSETQRNKGNFPGRFSGRQFSNSRSEMNVSTLELGDSALYLCASSLTGTDEQFFGPGTRLTVL.

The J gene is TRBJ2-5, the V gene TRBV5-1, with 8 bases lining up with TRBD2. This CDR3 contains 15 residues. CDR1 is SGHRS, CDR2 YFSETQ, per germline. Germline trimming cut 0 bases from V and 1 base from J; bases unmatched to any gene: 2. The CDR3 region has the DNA TGCGCCAGCAGCTTGGAACTAGCGGCCCAAGAGACCCAGTACTTC. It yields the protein CASSLELAAQETQYF.

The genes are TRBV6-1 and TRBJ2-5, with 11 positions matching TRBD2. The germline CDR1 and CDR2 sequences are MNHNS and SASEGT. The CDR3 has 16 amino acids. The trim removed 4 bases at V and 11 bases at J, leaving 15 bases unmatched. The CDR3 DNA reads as TGTGCCAGCAGTGCAAAGGCTGGGACTAGCGGTGCTGAGCAGTACTTC. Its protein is CASSAKAGTSGAEQYF.

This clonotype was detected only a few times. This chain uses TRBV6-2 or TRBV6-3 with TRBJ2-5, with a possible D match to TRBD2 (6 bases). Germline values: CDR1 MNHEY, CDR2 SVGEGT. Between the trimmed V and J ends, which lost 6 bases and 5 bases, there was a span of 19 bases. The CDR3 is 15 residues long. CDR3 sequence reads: CASSAGSDHPETQYF. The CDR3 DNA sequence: TGTGCCAGCAGCGCGGGGTCGGACCACCCGGAGACCCAGTACTTC.